This passage covers 20 T cell receptor beta chains from one sample sequenced in a study of identical twins. TCRdb itself ran the 5' RACE reads through MiXCR, one entry per CDR3 protein. The table includes a few hundred thousand distinct CDR3 sequences, approximately 14% detected once. This sample was also put to use in a study of yellow fever vaccine responses in identical twins.

Input material: CD4+ T cells sorted from blood. These TCRs come from a woman aged 18-29 years in good health.

This chain links TRBV4-1 with TRBJ2-7; 7 nucleotides align to TRBD1. This CDR3 has 14 amino acids. V lost 3 bases, J lost 6 bases, and 8 bases stayed unmatched. The germline V gene encodes CDR1 MGHRA and CDR2 YSYEKL. The CDR3 protein is CASSHPDRAAEQYF. The CDR3 nucleotides are TGCGCCAGCAGCCACCCCGACAGGGCGGCCGAGCAGTACTTC.

This clonotype was picked up a small number of times. This chain joins TRBV29-1 and TRBJ1-1; 7 nucleotides line up with TRBD1. The V gene end was trimmed by 7 bases and the J gene end by 1 base; junction bases not matched to a gene: 12. This CDR3 has 15 residues. The germline V gene has CDR1 SQVTM and CDR2 ANQGSEA. The CDR3 is CSAWTRNRGNTEAFF. Here the CDR3 DNA reads TGCAGCGCTTGGACAAGAAACAGGGGGAACACTGAAGCTTTCTTT.

This clonotype was seen a handful of times. CDR3 bases: TGCGCCAGCAGCCACCGACAGGGGGCCGTCAATGAGCAGTTCTTC. The encoded protein is CASSHRQGAVNEQFF. The rearrangement links TRBV4-1 to TRBJ2-1; TRBD1 matches 10 bases. This CDR3 comprises 15 residues. Germline loops: CDR1 MGHRA, CDR2 YSYEKL. V shed 3 bases, J shed 6 bases, and the junction held 5 bases outside the gene matches.

The genes are TRBV6-2 or TRBV6-3 and TRBJ2-7, with D maybe TRBD2 (6 bases). Looked up from germline, CDR1 is MNHEY and CDR2 is SVGEGT. Trimming removed 4 bases at V and 0 bases at J, with 13 bases between. CDR3 length: 15 amino acids. The CDR3 loop is CASSLAERRSYEQYF. DNA for the CDR3: TGTGCCAGCAGTTTAGCGGAGCGGCGCTCCTACGAGCAGTACTTC.

This clonotype was counted between two and nine times. The V call is TRBV12-3 or TRBV12-4, the J call TRBJ2-3; unclear D gene. CDR3 length: 14 residues. Trimming removed 1 base at V and 2 bases at J, with 7 bases between. The CDR3 loop reads CASSLVRATDTQYF. For the CDR3, the DNA is TGTGCCAGCAGTTTAGTCCGAGCCACAGATACGCAGTATTTT.

This clonotype came up a few times. The chain is built from TRBV2 and TRBJ1-6; 9 bases are shared with TRBD1. This CDR3 has 14 amino acids. Trimming took 4 bases from V and 9 from J; bases not matched to a gene: 4. The germline gives CDR1 SNHLY, CDR2 FYNNEI. CDR3 loop: CASSVEGQGSPLHF. Written as DNA, the CDR3 is TGTGCCAGCAGTGTCGAGGGACAGGGTTCACCCCTCCACTTT.

This rearrangement joins TRBV18 to TRBJ2-1; D may be TRBD1 (5 bases). The CDR3 runs to 14 residues. CDR1 is KGHSH, CDR2 LQKENI, per germline. Trimming left V 2 bases short and J 7 bases short, with 12 bases between. The CDR3 DNA reads as TGTGCCAGCTCACCAATCCAGGGCCCGAATGAGCAGTTCTTC. It encodes CASSPIQGPNEQFF.

The chain employs TRBV20-1 and TRBJ2-1; D unclear. The V and J ends lost 0 bases and 6 bases respectively, with 9 bases between them. This CDR3 region has 13 residues. Germline-derived CDR1 and CDR2 are DFQATT and SNEGSKA (reference sequence). The CDR3 here is CSARDLGLNEQFF. CDR3 in DNA: TGCAGTGCTAGAGATTTAGGTCTCAATGAGCAGTTCTTC.

This clonotype was picked up a small number of times. The genes are TRBV5-1 and TRBJ2-3, with TRBD2 identical over 8 bases. CDR1 SGHRS and CDR2 YFSETQ come from the germline V gene. V was pared by 3 bases and J by 4 bases, with 7 bases of the junction left unmatched. This CDR3 spans 15 amino acids. The CDR3 region has the DNA TGCGCCAGCAGCTCCTTAGCGGGAAGAGCAGATACGCAGTATTTT. This gives the protein CASSSLAGRADTQYF.

This clonotype was observed a few times. This sequence joins TRBV3-1 and TRBJ2-7; 10 bases agree with TRBD2. The CDR3 extends over 13 amino acids. Germline V CDR1 and CDR2: LGHDT, YNNKEL (reference sequence). The V gene end was trimmed by 1 base and the J gene end by 6 bases; junction bases not matched to a gene: 0. The chain's CDR3 is CASSQGTSGEQYV. DNA of the CDR3: TGTGCCAGCAGCCAAGGGACTAGCGGCGAGCAGTACGTC.

This clonotype was recorded at least ten times. The chain employs TRBV28 and TRBJ1-1; no clear D. Per germline, CDR1 MDHEN and CDR2 SYDVKM. With 3 bases removed from V and 0 bases from J, the gap between germline ends came to 11 bases. The CDR3 totals 15 residues. CDR3 sequence: CASSFFGRMNTEAFF. For the CDR3, the DNA is TGTGCCAGCAGTTTTTTCGGCAGGATGAACACTGAAGCTTTCTTT.

This clonotype was seen at least ten times. The chain joins TRBV12-3 or TRBV12-4 to TRBJ2-5; 12 nucleotides agree with TRBD2. The CDR3 spans 17 residues. The trim removed 3 bases at V and 4 bases at J, leaving 9 bases unmatched. CDR3: CASSFGHGLAGLETQYF. DNA for the CDR3: TGTGCCAGCAGTTTTGGTCACGGACTAGCGGGGCTAGAGACCCAGTACTTC.

This clonotype was counted only a few times. The chain joins TRBV27 to TRBJ1-5, with D hard to call. The CDR3 runs 13 residues. Trimming pared 6 bases from V and 0 bases from J, leaving 6 bases between. Germline CDR1 reads MNHEY; CDR2 reads SMNVEV (reference sequence). The CDR3: CASSDYSNQPQHF. Here the CDR3 DNA reads TGTGCCAGCAGCGATTATAGCAATCAGCCCCAGCATTTT.

This sequence joins TRBV21-1 and TRBJ2-1. TRBV21-1 is marked as a pseudogene. This CDR3 contains 12 residues. The CDR3 sequence: CASSKAEDEQFF. The CDR3, as DNA: TGTGCCAGCAGCAAAGCTGAGGATGAGCAGTTCTTC.

This clonotype was seen repeatedly, ten times or more. V and J are TRBV10-3 and TRBJ1-1; TRBD1 is a possible D gene (6 bases). The CDR3 totals 13 residues. Germline V gene sequence: CDR1 ENHRY, CDR2 SYGVKD. V was shortened by 10 bases and J by 1 base, with 13 bases between the two germline ends. The CDR3 DNA follows: TGTGCCACCGGGGGACAATCGAACACTGAAGCTTTCTTT. It encodes CATGGQSNTEAFF.

This clonotype was counted only a few times. The chain has TRBV10-3 and TRBJ2-3; TRBD2 matches 14 bases. In germline, CDR1 is ENHRY, CDR2 SYGVKD. This CDR3 is built from 16 residues. V lost 7 bases to trimming and J lost 4 bases; unmatched junction nucleotides: 7. CDR3 in amino acids: CAIKGLAGGGADTQYF. The CDR3 DNA reads as TGTGCCATCAAAGGACTAGCGGGAGGCGGGGCAGATACGCAGTATTTT.

This clonotype occurred a few times. The V call is TRBV7-3, the J call TRBJ2-1, with 14 bases matching TRBD2. V lost 5 bases and J lost 7; bases outside the gene matches: 4. This CDR3 region has 15 residues. Per germline, CDR1 SGHTA and CDR2 FQGTGA. The DNA of the CDR3 is TGTGCCAGCAGCGGACTAGCGGGAGGATTAAATGAGCAGTTCTTC. It codes for CASSGLAGGLNEQFF.

The genes are TRBV5-1 and TRBJ1-1; D perhaps matches TRBD1 (5 bases). Per germline, CDR1 SGHRS and CDR2 YFSETQ. The CDR3 covers 14 residues. V lost 3 bases, J lost 1 base, and 10 bases lay in between. The CDR3 DNA follows: TGCGCCAGCAGCTGGCGGGGGGAGAACACTGAAGCTTTCTTT. It translates to CASSWRGENTEAFF.

This clonotype has more than one count but fewer than ten. The CDR3 nucleotides are TGCGCCAGCAGTGGTTTTACGGGCGGGGAGCTGTTTTTT. Amino acids: CASSGFTGGELFF. The V and J genes are TRBV10-2 and TRBJ2-2; no clear D. Trimming stripped 4 bases from V and 7 bases from J, with 10 bases between. Germline V lookup: CDR1 WSHSY, CDR2 SAAADI. The CDR3 has 13 amino acids.

The chain links TRBV27 to TRBJ1-2, with D perhaps matching TRBD1 (5 bases). Trimming left V 4 bases short and J 3 bases short, with 9 bases between. The CDR3 is made up of 13 amino acids. Germline V lookup: CDR1 MNHEY, CDR2 SMNVEV (reference sequence). CDR3 in DNA: TGTGCCAGCAGTTCCCAGGGACACTATGGCTACACCTTC. It encodes CASSSQGHYGYTF.